A selection of T cell receptor beta chains follows, all from one sample in a study of blood T cell repertoires in COVID-19. TCRdb's table, derived via immunoSEQ multiplex PCR, lists solely in-frame clones and lacks some. The sample has 350,000 to 550,000 clones; roughly nine tenths are singletons. Sequences were obtained from PBMCs or T cells enriched from blood (not recorded which). The source is a man aged 25 to 40 who had recovered from COVID-19. Both conserved end residues are part of each CDR3. A D gene is named only where the DNA matches it firmly. Size is omitted from some rows. Given values are once, few, many or a class for expanded clones.

J | D | V | size | DNA | CDR3
TRBJ2-7 | - | TRBV6-6 | - | TGTGCCAGCAGTGGTGGACAAAACTCCTACGAGCAGTACTTC | CASSGGQNSYEQYF
TRBJ2-3 | TRBD2 | TRBV7-6 | - | TGTGCCAGCAGCGCGGGAGGACGATGGGATACGCAGTATTTT | CASSAGGRWDTQYF
TRBJ1-5 | TRBD1 | TRBV10-2 | - | TGCGCCAGCCGGTTACAGGGGGATCAGCCCCAGCATTTT | CASRLQGDQPQHF
TRBJ1-6 | - | TRBV5-7 | - | TGTGCCAGCAGCGACCGGGGGAAGAGGGGTTATAATTCACCCCTCCACTTT | CASSDRGKRGYNSPLHF
TRBJ2-3 | TRBD2 | TRBV9 | - | TGTGCCAGCAGCAAAGGAGGCGGGAGTGTAGATACGCAGTATTTT | CASSKGGGSVDTQYF
TRBJ2-5 | TRBD2 | TRBV7-6 | - | TGTGCCAGCAGCTTAGGACTAGCGGGAGGGGAGACCCAGTACTTC | CASSLGLAGGETQYF
TRBJ1-3 | - | TRBV27 | once | TGTGCCAGCAGTAAACAGGGATTTGGAAACACCATATATTTT | CASSKQGFGNTIYF
TRBJ1-3 | TRBD1 | TRBV18 | once | TGTGCCAGCTCACCGAACCCTCCGGGACAGGGCTCTGGAAACACCATATATTTT | CASSPNPPGQGSGNTIYF
TRBJ2-7 | - | TRBV25-1 | - | TGTGCCAGCAGTCCACAGGGCTACGAGCAGTACTTC | CASSPQGYEQYF
TRBJ1-5 | - | TRBV6-5 | - | TGTGCCAGCAGGGGGACACCAAATCAGCCCCAGCATTTT | CASRGTPNQPQHF
TRBJ2-5 | TRBD2 | TRBV25-1 | once | TGTGCCAGCAGTGAATGGGGGGGAGACAATCTTAGAGAGACCCAGTACTTC | CASSEWGGDNLRETQYF
TRBJ2-1 | - | TRBV2 | - | TGTGCCAGCAGTGACGGGAGATACAATGAGCAGTTCTTC | CASSDGRYNEQFF
TRBJ2-3 | TRBD1 | TRBV19 | - | TGTGCCAGTAGTATAGTCAGCGCGGGACAGGTCGGCACAGATACGCAGTATTTT | CASSIVSAGQVGTDTQYF
TRBJ2-2 | - | TRBV3-1/TRBV3-2 | - | TGTGCCAGCAGCCCAACGTTCGGACAGACCAACACCGGGGAGCTGTTTTTT | CASSPTFGQTNTGELFF
TRBJ2-1 | - | TRBV19 | - | TGTGCCACAACTCAGGGATATCCTCTTGCGCCCTCCTACAATGAGCAGTTCTTC | CATTQGYPLAPSYNEQFF